These 23 T cell receptor beta chains originate from one sample sequenced in a study of molecular identifiers for immune sequencing clone quantification. TCRdb itself ran the PCR reads through MiXCR, one entry per CDR3 protein. The data show about 98,000 distinct CDR3 sequences, with 30% to 45% seen just once and roughly 10% held by the top ten. What was sequenced was naive CD8+ T cells from blood, with Jurkat cell RNA spiked in. Indicated subset: FACS-sorted CD8+CD4-CCR7+CD45RA+ naive T cells. The receptors were gathered from a human donor in good health. Some libraries in this study had Jurkat cell RNA spiked in.

This clonotype has a count of ten or more. This chain uses TRBV27 with TRBJ2-3, with D perhaps matching TRBD2 (5 bases). Germline loops: CDR1 MNHEY, CDR2 SMNVEV (reference sequence). There are 13 residues in the CDR3. Between the trimmed V and J ends, which lost 3 bases and 2 bases, there was a span of 6 bases. The CDR3: CASSLLATDTQYF. In nucleotides, the CDR3 is TGTGCCAGCAGTTTGCTAGCCACAGATACGCAGTATTTT.

This chain links TRBV6-2 or TRBV6-3 with TRBJ2-3; TRBD2 might be the D (6 bases). V was trimmed by 6 bases and J by 0 bases, leaving 19 bases between them. Germline CDR1 MNHEY, CDR2 SVGEGT. CDR3 length: 17 amino acids. The chain's CDR3 is CASRDFNGSPSTDTQYF. CDR3 DNA: TGTGCCAGCAGGGACTTTAACGGGAGCCCGAGCACAGATACGCAGTATTTT.

A remark on this clonotype: This may be a read error: a much more frequent sequence differs by one nucleotide. The chain couples TRBV28 to TRBJ1-1, with 7 bases aligning to TRBD1. Looked up from germline, CDR1 is MDHEN and CDR2 is SYDVKM. The CDR3 runs to 13 residues. For the CDR3, the DNA is TGTGCCAGCAGCTACGACAGGGCGGCTGAAGCTATCTTT. As protein: CASSYDRAAEAIF.

Turning to this clonotype: One end of the junction is discordant with germline, which a read error may explain. This chain joins TRBV6-5 and TRBJ2-7; D uncertain. The CDR3 covers 16 residues. CDR1 is MNHEY, CDR2 SVGAGI, per germline. The CDR3, as DNA: TGCGCCAGCAGTTACGGATGGGCAGATATGAGGCACGAGCAGTACTTC. Translating it yields CASSYGWADMRHEQYF.

This clonotype has more than one count but fewer than ten. This chain joins TRBV20-1 and TRBJ2-3, with D perhaps TRBD2 (6 bases). Germline CDR1 and CDR2: DFQATT and SNEGSKA (reference sequence). The CDR3 covers 15 residues. V dropped 0 bases and J dropped 1 base, with 11 bases sitting between them. This chain's CDR3 is CSARDGASGTDTQYF. CDR3 DNA sequence: TGCAGTGCTAGAGATGGGGCTAGCGGCACAGATACGCAGTATTTT.

Worth noting for this clonotype: This may be a read error: a much more frequent sequence differs by one nucleotide. The chain carries TRBV27 and TRBJ2-5; the D gene is possibly TRBD2 (5 bases). Per germline, CDR1 MNHEY and CDR2 SMNVEV (reference sequence). The CDR3 has 16 amino acids. V gave up 3 bases and J gave up 7 bases, with 21 bases separating them. The CDR3 reads CASSLGGYKLPGTQYF. The CDR3 nucleotides read TGTGCCAGCAGTTTGGGCGGGTATAAACTTCCTGGGACCCAGTACTTC.

Turning to this clonotype: A read error may be the cause here, since a much bigger clone is one base away. The chain is built from TRBV7-9 and TRBJ2-7, with D possibly matching TRBD2 (6 bases). Trimming removed 4 bases from V and 2 bases from J, with 12 bases in between. The CDR3 consists of 14 residues. The germline V gene encodes CDR1 SEHNR and CDR2 FQNEAQ (reference sequence). The CDR3 here is CASSSWDSPYEQYF. The CDR3 coding sequence is TGTGCCAGCAGCTCTTGGGACTCTCCCTACGAGCAGTACTTC.

The V and J genes are TRBV12-3 or TRBV12-4 and TRBJ1-4; D is unclear. This CDR3 contains 11 residues. Between the trimmed V and J ends, which lost 0 bases and 11 bases, there was a span of 4 bases. The CDR3 DNA sequence: TGTGCCAGCAGTTTAGCGGGGAAACTGTTTTTT. Amino acid sequence: CASSLAGKLFF.

The chain employs TRBV4-1 and TRBJ1-5; D not certain. Trimming pared 0 bases from V and 4 bases from J, leaving 4 bases between. Germline CDR1 reads MGHRA; CDR2 reads YSYEKL. CDR3 length: 13 amino acids. The CDR3 loop is CASSQDKNQPQHF. Here the CDR3 DNA reads TGCGCCAGCAGCCAAGATAAAAATCAGCCCCAGCATTTT.

In this sample, this clonotype turned up many times. This chain connects TRBV7-9 to TRBJ1-1, with D possibly matching TRBD1 (6 bases). The CDR3 length is 15 residues. Germline V gene sequence: CDR1 SEHNR, CDR2 FQNEAQ (reference sequence). The V end lost 4 bases, the J end lost 0 bases, and 12 bases lay between the germline ends. The CDR3 loop reads CASSSRQEMNTEAFF. In nucleotides, the CDR3 is TGTGCCAGCAGCTCCCGACAGGAGATGAACACTGAAGCTTTCTTT.

This clonotype was recorded a few times. This sequence joins TRBV2 and TRBJ2-7; TRBD2 matches 15 bases. Germline loops: CDR1 SNHLY, CDR2 FYNNEI. This CDR3 spans 15 amino acids. V dropped 7 bases and J dropped 6; count of bases not matched to a gene: 7. The CDR3 loop reads CASIPGLAGGPEQYF. The CDR3 DNA is TGTGCCAGCATTCCAGGACTAGCGGGAGGGCCCGAGCAGTACTTC.

This clonotype has a handful of counts. This rearrangement joins TRBV6-1 to TRBJ2-4; D ambiguous. Per germline, CDR1 MNHNS and CDR2 SASEGT. The CDR3 is 16 amino acids. Deletions cut 4 bases from V and 0 bases from J, with 13 bases between. For the CDR3, the DNA is TGTGCCAGCAGTGCCTCCTTTTCTATAGCCAAAAACATTCAGTACTTC. Its translation is CASSASFSIAKNIQYF.

V gene TRBV20-1 combines with J gene TRBJ2-1; 8 positions agree with TRBD2. Germline CDR1 is DFQATT and CDR2 is SNEGSKA (reference sequence). V dropped 5 bases and J dropped 3; count of bases not matched to a gene: 9. The CDR3 totals 15 residues. The CDR3 protein is CSACLQREIYNEQFF. The CDR3 bases are TGCAGTGCTTGCCTTCAGCGGGAGATCTACAATGAGCAGTTCTTC.

This chain connects TRBV3-1 to TRBJ2-7, with D possibly being TRBD2 (6 bases). The germline V gene has CDR1 LGHDT and CDR2 YNNKEL (reference sequence). This CDR3 region has 14 residues. Trimming removed 1 base at V and 7 bases at J, with 14 bases between. CDR3 nucleotides: TGTGCCAGCAGCCAAGCAGTAGGGGCGGGAGAGCAGTACTTC. Protein sequence: CASSQAVGAGEQYF.

This chain connects TRBV20-1 to TRBJ2-7; tentative D call: TRBD1 (5 bases). Germline loops: CDR1 DFQATT, CDR2 SNEGSKA (reference sequence). The V gene lost 3 bases and the J gene lost 3 bases, with 9 bases spanning the gap. The length of the CDR3 is 12 residues. CDR3 residues: CSASEQGYEQYF. The CDR3 region has the DNA TGCAGTGCTAGTGAGCAGGGCTACGAGCAGTACTTC.

This clonotype appeared once. A junction end diverges from the germline sequence, so it may reflect a read error. The rearrangement links TRBV14 to TRBJ2-5; D not resolved. The CDR3 length is 13 residues. Germline lookup yields CDR1 SGHDN and CDR2 FVKESK. The CDR3 reads CACSQWAEETQYF. The CDR3 nucleotides are TGTGCCTGCAGCCAGTGGGCAGAAGAGACCCAGTACTTC.

This clonotype came up many times. This chain uses TRBV12-3 or TRBV12-4 with TRBJ2-7, with a weak D call TRBD1 (5 bases). There are 13 residues in the CDR3. Trimming removed 1 base from V and 4 bases from J, with 8 bases in between. The CDR3 nucleotides are TGTGCCAGCAGTTTAGGACAGAATTACGAGCAGTACTTC. This encodes CASSLGQNYEQYF.

This clonotype was observed a handful of times. The V call is TRBV9, the J call TRBJ1-1, with D unresolved. The germline V gene encodes CDR1 SGDLS and CDR2 YYNGEE. The CDR3 spans 14 residues. V lost 0 bases and J 4 bases, leaving 10 bases between the germline ends. The CDR3 region is CASSVGGSSTEAFF. The CDR3 nucleotides read TGTGCCAGCAGCGTAGGGGGATCAAGCACTGAAGCTTTCTTT.

The chain employs TRBV7-9 and TRBJ2-3, with D possibly matching TRBD2 (5 bases). Trimming removed 6 bases at V and 4 bases at J, with 11 bases between. The CDR3 runs to 13 residues. Germline CDR1 is SEHNR and CDR2 is FQNEAQ (reference sequence). The DNA of the CDR3 is TGTGCCAGCAGAGGTGGGAGCTCAGATACGCAGTATTTT. This encodes CASRGGSSDTQYF.

This clonotype was seen only a few times. The V call is TRBV20-1, the J call TRBJ1-5; D is unclear. Germline CDR1 DFQATT, CDR2 SNEGSKA (reference sequence). V was cut by 0 bases and J by 5 bases, with 5 bases left in between. The CDR3 spans 12 residues. CDR3 region: CSARDLDQPQHF. The CDR3 DNA sequence: TGCAGTGCTAGAGATTTAGATCAGCCCCAGCATTTT.

In this sample, this clonotype turned up many times. The V gene is TRBV4-3, the J gene TRBJ2-7; D gene unclear. Trimming took off 1 base at V and 4 bases at J, with 11 bases between the two ends. CDR3 length: 14 residues. Germline values: CDR1 LGHNA, CDR2 YSLEER. This CDR3 is CASSQVGHHYEQYF. CDR3 sequence (DNA): TGCGCCAGCAGCCAAGTCGGCCACCATTACGAGCAGTACTTC.

V is TRBV28 and J is TRBJ2-3; D gene unclear. V was clipped by 3 bases and J by 2 bases, with 18 bases between them. Germline assignment: CDR1 MDHEN and CDR2 SYDVKM. CDR3 length: 17 residues. In DNA form, the CDR3 reads TGTGCCAGCAGTTTGGACCCGGCTAGTGCACCCACAGATACGCAGTATTTT. Amino acids: CASSLDPASAPTDTQYF. Looking up the rest from reference TRBV28 and TRBJ2-3 gives the full variable domain: DVKVTQSSRYLVKRTGEKVFLECVQDMDHENMFWYRQDPGLGLRLIYFSYDVKMKEKGDIPEGYSVSREKKERFSLILESASTNQTSMYLCASSLDPASAPTDTQYFGPGTRLTVL.

The chain recombines TRBV7-2 with TRBJ1-2; D gene uncertain. Trimming removed 2 bases from V and 7 bases from J, with 17 bases in between. There are 15 residues in the CDR3. CDR1 is SGHTA, CDR2 FQGNSA, per germline. CDR3: CASSLIQETFCGYTF. The CDR3 DNA reads TGTGCCAGCAGCTTAATCCAGGAGACCTTCTGTGGCTACACCTTC.